This is a list of T cell receptor beta chains from one sample in a study of shared clonotypes between healthy human individuals. Data came from immunoSEQ multiplex PCR; TCRdb stores just in-frame clones and leaves some out. The data contain 2 million to 2.5 million clones, about 90% of them singletons. The specimen was naive CD4+ T cells from PBMCs. These receptors were obtained from a man aged 18 to 29 in good health. Some clones in this sample may be carry-over from other donors' samples. CDR3s include the opening cysteine and the closing phenylalanine or tryptophan. The D gene is left open where the match is weak. Not all rows give a size; the values are once, few, many and, for expanded clones, a class.

TRBV9	.	TRBJ1-2	.	TGTGCCAGCAGCAAAGACCAGGGCTATGGCTACACCTTC	CASSKDQGYGYTF
TRBV19	.	TRBJ1-1	.	TGTGCCAGTAGTATAGTCCCGGGACCCCTCGGCACTGAAGCTTTCTTT	CASSIVPGPLGTEAFF
TRBV15	.	TRBJ2-1	.	TGTGCCACCAGCAGAGATCGCAAGGCATTCTCCTACAATGAGCAGTTCTTC	CATSRDRKAFSYNEQFF
TRBV15	.	TRBJ2-5	.	TGTGCCACCAGCAGAACCCAGTACTTC	CATSRTQYF
TRBV2	.	TRBJ2-1	.	TGTGCCAGCAGTGAGGCCAGCGGAAACTCCTACAATGAGCAGTTCTTC	CASSEASGNSYNEQFF
TRBV7-3	.	TRBJ2-5	.	TGTGCCAGCAGCTTGAAAAGCCAAGAGACCCAGTACTTC	CASSLKSQETQYF
TRBV11-1	.	TRBJ2-2	.	TGTGCCAGCAGCCCCCTAAGGGGGATGAACACCGGGGAGCTGTTTTTT	CASSPLRGMNTGELFF
TRBV12-5	.	TRBJ1-1	TRBD1	TGTGCTAGTGGTTTGGCCCGCGGGACAGGGGAAGGGACAGCTCTGAACACTGAAGCTTTCTTT	CASGLARGTGEGTALNTEAFF
TRBV5-6	.	TRBJ2-3	TRBD2	TGTGCCAGCAGCCCTCTAGCGGGAAGCACAGATACGCAGTATTTT	CASSPLAGSTDTQYF
TRBV30	few	TRBJ1-5	.	TGTGCCTGGAGTGTAGAGTCTGGAGGGAATCAGCCCCAGCATTTT	CAWSVESGGNQPQHF
TRBV7-7	.	TRBJ2-7	.	TGTGCCAGCAGCCCGTACGAGGGGGCGGGAGAGCAGTACTTC	CASSPYEGAGEQYF
TRBV5-4	.	TRBJ1-1	TRBD1	TGTGCCAGCAGCTGGGGACAGTCCCCTTACCTAAACACTGAAGCTTTCTTT	CASSWGQSPYLNTEAFF
TRBV19	.	TRBJ2-7	.	TGTGCCAGTAGTACCCGATATGGCGGGGAAATCTACGAGCAGTACTTC	CASSTRYGGEIYEQYF
TRBV9	.	TRBJ1-3	.	TGTGCCAGCAGCGTAGACAGGGCTGGAAACACCATATATTTT	CASSVDRAGNTIYF
TRBV5-4	.	TRBJ2-5	.	TGTGCCAGCAGCTTAAGGGGATCGTATGAGACCCAGTACTTC	CASSLRGSYETQYF
TRBV5-1	.	TRBJ2-2	.	TGCGCCAGCAGCTACCCCGGGACCCAAGGTGGCGGGGAGCTGTTTTTT	CASSYPGTQGGGELFF
TRBV6-5	.	TRBJ2-1	TRBD1	TGTGCCAGCAGTTACCGGGACAGGGAACATGAGCAGTTCTTC	CASSYRDREHEQFF
TRBV20-1	.	TRBJ2-7	.	TGCAGTGCAGGCCTCTACGAGCAGTACTTC	CSAGLYEQYF
TRBV9	.	TRBJ1-2	TRBD1	TGTGCCAGCAGCACCACCGGGACAGGGGGCTCTGGCTACACCTTC	CASSTTGTGGSGYTF
TRBV28	.	TRBJ2-7	TRBD1	TGTGCCGCAGAAGACAGGGGGCTAGTCGAGCAGTACTTC	CAAEDRGLVEQYF
TRBV29-1	.	TRBJ1-2	.	TGCAGCGTCTACCCGGGAAGGGGCTATGGCTACACCTTC	CSVYPGRGYGYTF
TRBV6-5	.	TRBJ1-3	.	TGTGCCAGCAGTTCTAAAAGACAGTTCTCTGGAAACACCATATATTTT	CASSSKRQFSGNTIYF
TRBV28	.	TRBJ2-1	.	TGTGCCAGCAGTTCCCACAGAGCAATATCCTACAATGAGCAGTTCTTC	CASSSHRAISYNEQFF